This TCR beta chain was identified during a study of cytomegalovirus exposure and HLA in healthy donors. Amplification used 60 Vbeta primers and 13 Jbeta primers. Measured with immunoSEQ multiplex PCR; TCRdb has only the in-frame clones, and not every one. The sample shows 150,000 to 200,000 clones, roughly 85% of them seen only once. J was trimmed by 2 bases and V by 3 bases; bases with no gene match: 3. The V gene's germline CDR1 is SGDLS and CDR2 YYNGEE. This CDR3 contains 15 residues. General study results and limits: Both high specificity and high sensitivity reportedly marked the classifier's diagnosis of cytomegalovirus status. Highly shared sequence variants in one cluster were likely a sequencing artifact.

Points on this clone: Its specificity is unknown.

The V call is TRBV9, the J call TRBJ2-1; 9 nucleotides align to TRBD2. The origin of this receptor is a boy between 2 and 10 years old in good health and CMV-seronegative. The sample consisted of PBMCs. This chain's CDR3 is CASSASGTAYNEQFF. The CDR3 DNA follows: TGTGCCAGCAGCGCTAGCGGGACGGCCTACAATGAGCAGTTCTTC.